These 25 T cell receptor beta chains were all obtained from the same sample, sequenced in a study of CXCR3-negative and CXCR3-positive naive CD8 T cells. Whole-study results and caveats: TRB CDR3 hydrophobicity was greater in CXCR3-positive naive cells than in CXCR3-negative naive cells.

The TRB cDNA libraries were prepared by 5' RACE with UMI labels. TCRdb reanalyzed the 5' RACE reads, giving one entry per CDR3 protein sequence and no DNA. The table lists under 85,000 distinct CDR3 sequences, with approximately 0.67% in the top ten. No antigen is known for these receptors. Sequencing was done on a sample of naive CXCR3+ CD8+ T cells from blood. Documented subset: CD45RO-CCR7+CD27+CD95- naive CD8+ T cells expressing CXCR3 (TNR3+). These TCRs come from a human donor in good health. Some clones in this sample may be carry-over from other donors' samples.

V is TRBV5-5 and J is TRBJ1-1; the D call from TCRdb, TRBD1, cannot be confirmed without DNA. The CDR3 extends over 16 amino acids. CDR1 is SGHKS and CDR2 is YYEKEE in the germline V gene (reference sequence). The CDR3 sequence: CASSLAGTGGNTEAFF. The full variable domain, its missing parts supplied by reference TRBV5-5 and TRBJ1-1, is DAGVTQSPTHLIKTRGQQVTLRCSPISGHKSVSWYQQVLGQGPQFIFQYYEKEERGRGNFPDRFSARQFPNYSSELNVNALLLGDSALYLCASSLAGTGGNTEAFFGQGTRLTVV.

The V call is TRBV11-2, the J call TRBJ2-7. Germline CDR1 SGHAT, CDR2 FQNNGV. The CDR3 is 15 residues long. CDR3 in amino acids: CASSLAHLGNYEQYF.

The rearrangement links TRBV20-1 to TRBJ2-3; the TCRdb D gene call, TRBD1, has no DNA to confirm it. CDR3 size: 13 residues. Germline CDR1 DFQATT, CDR2 SNEGSKA (reference sequence). The CDR3 region is CSARDEGPDTQYF.

This sequence joins TRBV14 and TRBJ1-5; the TRBD1 assignment by TCRdb is unverifiable without DNA. In germline, CDR1 is SGHDN, CDR2 FVKESK. There are 15 residues in the CDR3. The CDR3 protein is CASSQEEDRYQPQHF.

This CDR3 is CSARSPTSYEQYF. V usage is TRBV20-1 and J usage is TRBJ2-7. The CDR3 loop spans 13 amino acids. CDR1 and CDR2 from the germline V gene are DFQATT and SNEGSKA (reference sequence).

The chain recombines TRBV10-3 with TRBJ1-2. CDR3 length: 15 residues. Germline assignment: CDR1 ENHRY and CDR2 SYGVKD. This CDR3 is CAISEPGSKLSGYTF.

The rearrangement uses TRBV28 and TRBJ2-1; TCRdb's D gene call, TRBD1, goes unchecked for lack of DNA. This CDR3 is 15 amino acids long. Germline loops: CDR1 MDHEN, CDR2 SYDVKM. CDR3 loop: CDSSSEQGYYNEQFF.

The CDR3 loop reads CASSQGGGDTEAFF. The chain uses TRBV3-1 and TRBJ1-1. The CDR3 consists of 14 residues. Per germline, CDR1 LGHDT and CDR2 YNNKEL (reference sequence). Combining the CDR3 with reference TRBV3-1 and TRBJ1-1 gives the whole variable domain DTAVSQTPKYLVTQMGNDKSIKCEQNLGHDTMYWYKQDSKKFLKIMFSYNNKELIINETVPNRFSPKSPDKAHLNLHINSLELGDSAVYFCASSQGGGDTEAFFGQGTRLTVV.

The rearrangement uses TRBV15 and TRBJ1-6; lacking DNA, the TRBD1 call made by TCRdb goes unchecked. The CDR3 runs to 16 residues. In germline, CDR1 is LNHNV, CDR2 YYDKDF (reference sequence). CDR3 sequence: CATSRDRGFGISPLHF.

The chain has TRBV7-6 and TRBJ1-4; the D call of TRBD1 rests on TCRdb alone, since no DNA is present to check it. CDR1 and CDR2 from the germline V gene are SGHVS and FNYEAQ. CDR3 size: 15 residues. CDR3 region: CASLPGQGPNEKLFF.

This rearrangement joins TRBV29-1 to TRBJ2-7; the D call of TRBD1 rests on TCRdb alone, since no DNA is present to check it. Germline V gene data show CDR1 as SQVTM and CDR2 as ANQGSEA. The CDR3 has 14 amino acids. Here the CDR3 reads CSVVRTGPYYEQYF.

The rearrangement links TRBV2 to TRBJ2-1; the TRBD1 assignment by TCRdb is unverifiable without DNA. Germline CDR1 reads SNHLY; CDR2 reads FYNNEI. The CDR3 spans 11 residues. CDR3: CASFQGNEQFF.

The V gene is TRBV7-9, the J gene TRBJ2-5; the D gene TCRdb calls, TRBD2, cannot be checked with no DNA. CDR1 is SEHNR, CDR2 FQNEAQ, per germline (reference sequence). The CDR3 is made up of 16 amino acids. The CDR3 loop reads CASSSGLAVNQETQYF.

The rearrangement uses TRBV18 and TRBJ1-1; TCRdb's assignment of TRBD1 cannot be checked, as there is no DNA. Germline loops: CDR1 KGHSH, CDR2 LQKENI. The CDR3 loop spans 15 amino acids. The CDR3 spells CASSTSGTGYTEAFF. Together with reference TRBV18 and TRBJ1-1, the CDR3 gives the full variable domain: NAGVMQNPRHLVRRRGQEARLRCSPMKGHSHVYWYRQLPEEGLKFMVYLQKENIIDESGMPKERFSAEFPKEGPSILRIQQVVRGDSAAYFCASSTSGTGYTEAFFGQGTRLTVV.

The chain joins TRBV6-5 to TRBJ1-6; TCRdb's assignment of TRBD1 cannot be checked, as there is no DNA. CDR1 is MNHEY and CDR2 is SVGAGI in the germline V gene. This CDR3 spans 16 amino acids. The CDR3 spells CASITPGQTDNSPLHF.

This chain connects TRBV5-4 to TRBJ2-7; the D call of TRBD1 rests on TCRdb alone, since no DNA is present to check it. Looked up from germline, CDR1 is SGHNT and CDR2 is YYREEE (reference sequence). This CDR3 contains 14 residues. CDR3 sequence: CASSFSRGTYEQYF. Full variable domain (outside the CDR3, taken from reference TRBV5-4 and TRBJ2-7): ETGVTQSPTHLIKTRGQQVTLRCSSQSGHNTVSWYQQALGQGPQFIFQYYREEENGRGNFPPRFSGLQFPNYSSELNVNALELDDSALYLCASSFSRGTYEQYFGPGTRLTVT.

The chain links TRBV4-1 to TRBJ1-2; TCRdb's assignment of TRBD1 cannot be checked, as there is no DNA. CDR1 and CDR2 from the germline V gene are MGHRA and YSYEKL. This CDR3 comprises 15 residues. CDR3 amino acids: CASSQTSGRDYGYTF.

The rearrangement links TRBV29-1 to TRBJ2-1; with no DNA, the TCRdb D assignment of TRBD1 cannot be verified. This CDR3 has 14 residues. Germline CDR1 SQVTM, CDR2 ANQGSEA. Here the CDR3 reads CSVPGQVSYNEQFF.

The chain has TRBV6-2 or TRBV6-3 and TRBJ2-7; TCRdb picks TRBD1, but there is no DNA to check that call. This CDR3 is built from 14 residues. Looked up from germline, CDR1 is MNHEY and CDR2 is SVGEGT. The CDR3 spells CASNKQPQIYEQYF.

The CDR3 sequence: CSLKEGLSNQPQHF. This chain uses TRBV20-1 with TRBJ1-5. CDR3 size: 14 residues. In germline, CDR1 is DFQATT, CDR2 SNEGSKA (reference sequence).

The chain combines TRBV3-1 with TRBJ1-1; TCRdb reports TRBD1, a call that lacks DNA to check it against. The CDR3 sequence is 17 residues long. The germline gives CDR1 LGHDT, CDR2 YNNKEL (reference sequence). The CDR3 sequence: CASSPSGQATSGTEAFF.

The chain carries TRBV20-1 and TRBJ2-6; without DNA, the TCRdb call of TRBD1 cannot be checked. This CDR3 is 15 amino acids long. CDR1 is DFQATT, CDR2 SNEGSKA, per germline (reference sequence). CDR3 amino acids: CSAREEPHRPNVLTF.

The genes are TRBV5-1 and TRBJ1-1; TCRdb's D call of TRBD1 is untestable without DNA. The germline V gene encodes CDR1 SGHRS and CDR2 YFSETQ. This CDR3 is 12 amino acids long. The CDR3 sequence is CASYDRASEAFF.

The J gene is TRBJ2-7, the V gene TRBV10-3; TCRdb's assignment of TRBD1 cannot be checked, as there is no DNA. Looked up from germline, CDR1 is ENHRY and CDR2 is SYGVKD. CDR3 length equals 15 residues. The CDR3 loop is CAISDADRRSGEQYF.

The chain uses TRBV7-9 and TRBJ2-1; TCRdb calls TRBD2, which cannot be checked without DNA. Germline CDR1 and CDR2: SEHNR and FQNEAQ (reference sequence). The CDR3 runs 18 residues. CDR3 residues: CASSSMPGPAGGTNEQFF.